This T cell receptor beta chain was captured by sequencing in a study of T cells in Graves' hyperthyroidism and ophthalmopathy. The germline V gene encodes CDR1 MDHEN and CDR2 SYDVKM. With 2 bases clipped from V and 3 bases from J, the junction kept 5 bases outside the gene matches. The CDR3 has 15 residues. Every diagnosis used clinical symptoms, serum thyroxine and TRAb, thyroid ultrasound and orbital computed tomography. This clonotype appeared many times. Amplification of TCR beta CDR3 regions was performed using RNA transcripts as template. HTBI primers drove first-round RT-PCR of the TCR CDR3. Each CDR3 protein is one row after TCRdb ran MiXCR on the multiplex PCR reads. The sample lists about 640,000 distinct CDR3 sequences; around 21% were seen once.

The chain has TRBV28 and TRBJ2-3; 7 bases fit TRBD1. This TCR derives from a young man with Graves' ophthalmopathy. The specimen was blood. CDR3 coding DNA: TGTGCCAGCAGTTTAGGCGCAGGGGGAACAGATACGCAGTATTTT. As protein: CASSLGAGGTDTQYF.